The clone carrying this TCR beta chain was recorded only once. Its antigen is undetermined. CDR1 and CDR2 (germline): KGHSH, LQKENI. Trimming cost V 2 bases and J 3 bases, with 16 bases left between them. This CDR3 is built from 16 residues. The repertoire was sequenced with immunoSEQ multiplex PCR; TCRdb's copy has only in-frame clones and lacks some. The sample includes approximately 2.1 million clones, just over 90% of them seen just once. This sample is drawn from a study of shared clonotypes between healthy human individuals. Donation came from healthy HIV-negative adults that had no recent acute infections or vaccinations. A split of CD4+ cells into CD45RA+ naive and CD45RA-negative memory subsets was performed. Study-wide results and caveats: About 5% of naive CD4 clonotypes were common to several donors. What naive subsets generally showed was a larger estimated richness than memory subsets showed.

This chain connects TRBV18 to TRBJ2-5, with a tentative D call TRBD1 (6 bases). The sample comprised naive CD4+ T cells from PBMCs. The subset here: CD45RA+ positively selected. This clonotype was obtained from a man between 18 and 35 years old in good health. Some clones in this sample may be carry-over from other donors' samples. The DNA of the CDR3 is TGTGCCAGCTCACCATTTATACGGTCAGGGGAAGAGACCCAGTACTTC. Amino acids: CASSPFIRSGEETQYF.